The next 14 T cell receptor beta chains were all read from a single sample in a study of blood T cell repertoires in COVID-19. Method: immunoSEQ multiplex PCR; TCRdb's copy keeps in-frame clones and lacks some. This table holds some 240,000 clones, roughly 90% found once. The sample comprised peripheral blood. The receptors derive from an older woman with COVID-19, enrolled during active disease.

The CDR3 DNA reads as TGTGCCAGCAGCTTAGTGGCAGGGGTAAACAATCAGCCCCAGCATTTT. As protein: CASSLVAGVNNQPQHF. The chain uses TRBV7-2 and TRBJ1-5, with D possibly TRBD1 on 6 matching bases. Germline V CDR1 and CDR2: SGHTA, FQGNSA. This CDR3 is built from 16 residues. The V and J ends lost 1 base and 3 bases respectively, with 13 bases between them.

The CDR3 loop reads CAISESGQGASPLHF. The CDR3 nucleotides read TGTGCCATCAGTGAGTCGGGACAGGGGGCTTCACCCCTCCACTTT. The rearrangement links TRBV10-3 to TRBJ1-6; 12 positions agree with TRBD1. This CDR3 comprises 15 residues. Germline V gene data show CDR1 as ENHRY and CDR2 as SYGVKD. Trimming removed 0 bases from V and 9 bases from J; junction bases left unmatched: 0.

The chain joins TRBV2 to TRBJ1-5, with 8 bases aligning to TRBD1. The CDR3 sequence is 15 residues long. Looked up from germline, CDR1 is SNHLY and CDR2 is FYNNEI. Germline trimming cut 6 bases from V and 4 bases from J; bases unmatched to any gene: 8. CDR3 DNA sequence: TGTGCCAGCAGGAAAGGACAGGGCCTAAATCAGCCCCAGCATTTT. Protein product: CASRKGQGLNQPQHF.

The chain couples TRBV4-1 to TRBJ1-2; 7 nucleotides match TRBD1. V shed 0 bases and J 7 bases; nucleotides not matched to a gene: 14. CDR3 size: 17 residues. Germline V gene sequence: CDR1 MGHRA, CDR2 YSYEKL. DNA for the CDR3: TGCGCCAGCAGCCAAGAAAAAGGGGGCGCTAACTTTGTTGGCTACACCTTC. Amino acid sequence: CASSQEKGGANFVGYTF.

The V call is TRBV29-1, the J call TRBJ2-3; TRBD2 agrees at 12 bases. CDR1 SQVTM and CDR2 ANQGSEA come from the germline V gene. The CDR3 totals 13 residues. J was trimmed by 4 bases and V by 7 bases; bases with no gene match: 3. CDR3 region: CSATSGGADTQYF. The CDR3 nucleotides read TGCAGCGCGACTAGCGGGGGAGCAGATACGCAGTATTTT.

The V gene is TRBV3-1 (or the pseudogene TRBV3-2), the J gene TRBJ1-5, with D unclear. CDR1 and CDR2 from the germline V gene are LGHDT and YNNKEL (reference sequence). V lost 1 base, J lost 6 bases, and 19 bases lay in between. The CDR3 runs to 17 residues. The CDR3 sequence is CASSQGFGSPQVQPQHF. The DNA for the CDR3 is TGTGCCAGCAGCCAAGGGTTTGGGAGCCCCCAGGTTCAGCCCCAGCATTTT.

The chain uses TRBV5-8 and TRBJ2-3; the match to TRBD1 covers 7 bases. Germline CDR1 and CDR2: SGHTS and YDEGEE. This CDR3 comprises 12 residues. V lost 2 bases, J lost 10 bases, and 4 bases stayed unmatched. Here the CDR3 reads CASSFWDRPQYF. The CDR3 region has the DNA TGTGCCAGCAGCTTCTGGGACAGACCGCAGTATTTT.

The rearrangement uses TRBV21-1 and TRBJ2-2; the tabulated D call, TRBD2, remains unverified against the DNA. TRBV21-1 represents a pseudogene. The CDR3 has 18 amino acids. The CDR3 nucleotides are TGTGCCAGCAGCAAAGCTCTAGCGGGGGGATCGAACACCGGGGAGCTGTTTTTT. This translates into CASSKALAGGSNTGELFF.

This clone has only a few counts. The chain employs TRBV27 and TRBJ2-7; 9 bases fit TRBD1. Germline V lookup: CDR1 MNHEY, CDR2 SMNVEV (reference sequence). V trimming: 6 bases; J trimming: 1 base; junction bases outside the gene matches: 7. The CDR3 length is 15 residues. The chain's CDR3 is CASRTGTGISYEQYF. The CDR3 nucleotides are TGTGCCAGCAGGACCGGGACAGGGATATCCTACGAGCAGTACTTC.

This rearrangement joins TRBV19 to TRBJ1-2; D possibly corresponds to TRBD1 (5 bases). Germline lookup yields CDR1 LNHDA and CDR2 SQIVND (reference sequence). Between the trimmed V and J ends, which lost 0 bases and 0 bases, there was a span of 14 bases. The CDR3 runs to 17 residues. The CDR3 reads CASSIDLWGRTNYGYTF. CDR3 nucleotides: TGTGCCAGTAGTATAGATCTTTGGGGCAGAACTAACTATGGCTACACCTTC.

The chain employs TRBV5-6 and TRBJ2-3; D not certain. The CDR3 loop spans 11 amino acids. Trimming removed 3 bases from V and 5 bases from J, with 4 bases in between. The germline V gene encodes CDR1 SGHDT and CDR2 YYEEEE. CDR3 loop: CASSYGDTQYF. CDR3 nucleotide sequence: TGTGCCAGCAGCTACGGAGATACGCAGTATTTT.

The chain has TRBV29-1 and TRBJ1-2; 8 bases are a match to TRBD1. There are 11 residues in the CDR3. Germline loops: CDR1 SQVTM, CDR2 ANQGSEA. Trimming took 7 bases from V and 8 from J; bases not matched to a gene: 6. The CDR3 loop reads CSATTGEGYTF. CDR3 coding DNA: TGCAGCGCAACGACAGGGGAGGGCTACACCTTC.

A single count supports this clone. The V and J genes are TRBV27 and TRBJ1-6; 10 bases map to TRBD1. V lost 4 bases to trimming and J lost 6 bases; unmatched junction nucleotides: 6. There are 16 residues in the CDR3. The germline gives CDR1 MNHEY, CDR2 SMNVEV (reference sequence). CDR3 loop: CASSSPGQGINSPLHF. The CDR3 region has the DNA TGTGCCAGCAGTTCACCGGGACAGGGGATTAATTCACCCCTCCACTTT.

This chain links TRBV6-5 with TRBJ1-1, with 10 nucleotides matching TRBD1. CDR1 and CDR2 (germline): MNHEY, SVGAGI. This CDR3 is 15 amino acids long. V was pared by 6 bases and J by 8 bases, with 12 bases of the junction left unmatched. The CDR3 here is CASSPVGQGVPEAFF. CDR3 coding DNA: TGTGCCAGCAGCCCCGTTGGACAGGGGGTACCAGAAGCTTTCTTT.